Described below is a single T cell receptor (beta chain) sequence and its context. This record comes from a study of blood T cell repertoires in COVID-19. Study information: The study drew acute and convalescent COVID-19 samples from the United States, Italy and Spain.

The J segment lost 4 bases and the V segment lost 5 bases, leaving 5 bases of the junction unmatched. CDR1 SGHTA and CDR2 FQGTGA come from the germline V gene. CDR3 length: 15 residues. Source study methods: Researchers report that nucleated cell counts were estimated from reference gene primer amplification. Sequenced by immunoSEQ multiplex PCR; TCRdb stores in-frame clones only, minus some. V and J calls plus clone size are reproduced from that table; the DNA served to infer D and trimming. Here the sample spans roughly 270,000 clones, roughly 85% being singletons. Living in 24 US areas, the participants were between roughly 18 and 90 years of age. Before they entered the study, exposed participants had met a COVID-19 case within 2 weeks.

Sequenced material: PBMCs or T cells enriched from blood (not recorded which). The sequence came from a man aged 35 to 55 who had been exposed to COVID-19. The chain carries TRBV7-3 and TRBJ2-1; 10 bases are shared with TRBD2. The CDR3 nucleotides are TGTGCCAGCAGCCCCCGTAGCGGGGGGTACAATGAGCAGTTCTTC. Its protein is CASSPRSGGYNEQFF.